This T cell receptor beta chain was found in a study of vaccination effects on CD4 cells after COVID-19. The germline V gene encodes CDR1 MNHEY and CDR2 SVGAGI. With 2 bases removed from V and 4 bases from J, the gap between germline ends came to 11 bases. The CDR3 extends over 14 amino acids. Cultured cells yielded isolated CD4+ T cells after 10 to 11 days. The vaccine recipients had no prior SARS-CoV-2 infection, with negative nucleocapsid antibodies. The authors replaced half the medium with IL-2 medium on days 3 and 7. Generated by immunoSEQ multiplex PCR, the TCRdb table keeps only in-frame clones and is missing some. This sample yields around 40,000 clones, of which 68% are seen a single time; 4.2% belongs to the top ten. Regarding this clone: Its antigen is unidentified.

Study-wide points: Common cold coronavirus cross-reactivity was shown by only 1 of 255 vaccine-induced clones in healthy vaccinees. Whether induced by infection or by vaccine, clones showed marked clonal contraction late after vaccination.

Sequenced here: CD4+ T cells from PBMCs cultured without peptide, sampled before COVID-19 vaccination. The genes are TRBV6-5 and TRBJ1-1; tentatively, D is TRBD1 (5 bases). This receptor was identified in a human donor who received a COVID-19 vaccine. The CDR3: CASSYRDGFTEAFF. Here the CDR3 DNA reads TGTGCCAGCAGTTACAGGGACGGGTTCACTGAAGCTTTCTTT.